Sequencing of this TCR beta chain was carried out in a study of cytomegalovirus exposure and HLA in healthy donors. For the study at large: It was reported in a later analysis that the same platform had been used for the 90 to 150 validation repertoires as for the approximately 730 first-cohort repertoires.

Findings and caveats of the study: The study put 150 or so TCR beta chains on its list as cytomegalovirus-associated.

Sequencing was performed with immunoSEQ multiplex PCR; in TCRdb, only in-frame clones are kept and a portion is missing. The sample records about 130,000 clones, roughly 95% being singletons. The CDR3 length is 13 residues. In germline, CDR1 is MNHNY, CDR2 SVGAGI (reference sequence). The V end lost 2 bases, the J end lost 5 bases, and 9 bases lay between the germline ends. This clone is a singleton in its sample. Its cognate antigen is unknown. This receptor was taken from a man between 18 and 35 years old in good health and CMV-seronegative. The sample consisted of PBMCs. The chain uses TRBV6-6 and TRBJ2-5; no definite D call. In DNA form, the CDR3 reads TGTGCCAGCAGTTACCAGAGGCGGGAGACCCAGTACTTC. Its translation is CASSYQRRETQYF.